What follows describes a single T cell receptor beta chain. Its antigen is still unknown. This entry belongs to a study of T cell responses to AZD1222 COVID-19 vaccine. Study-level points and caveats: The repertoires were collected only after the peak T cell response. Dominant CD4 TCR responses targeted spike regions 160-218 and 743-854. Seropositive status at baseline applied to only five or six AZD1222 recipients.

Trimming took off 4 bases at V and 2 bases at J, with 16 bases between the two ends. The length of the CDR3 is 15 residues. Germline lookup yields CDR1 SGHRS and CDR2 YFSETQ. Sequencing used immunoSEQ multiplex PCR; TCRdb keeps in-frame clones, though not all of them. The table records 85,000 to 130,000 clones, roughly 90% of them present only once. This rearrangement joins TRBV5-1 to TRBJ2-7; D might be TRBD2 (6 bases). Sequencing used peripheral blood, obtained on day 0 of AZD1222 vaccination. The sequence was obtained from an adult in good health. Here the CDR3 DNA reads TGCGCCAGCAGCATTGGGACTCTCCAAACCTACGAGCAGTACTTC. This sequence encodes CASSIGTLQTYEQYF.